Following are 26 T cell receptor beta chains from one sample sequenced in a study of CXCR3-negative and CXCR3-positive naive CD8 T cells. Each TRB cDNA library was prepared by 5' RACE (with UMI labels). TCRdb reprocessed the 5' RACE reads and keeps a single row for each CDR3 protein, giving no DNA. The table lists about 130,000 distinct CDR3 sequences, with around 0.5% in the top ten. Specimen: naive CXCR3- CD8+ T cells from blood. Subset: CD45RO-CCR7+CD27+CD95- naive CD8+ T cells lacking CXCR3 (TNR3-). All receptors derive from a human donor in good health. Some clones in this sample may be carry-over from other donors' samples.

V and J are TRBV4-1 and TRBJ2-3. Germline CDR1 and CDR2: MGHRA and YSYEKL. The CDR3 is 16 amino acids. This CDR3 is CASSQRTRTPTDTQYF.

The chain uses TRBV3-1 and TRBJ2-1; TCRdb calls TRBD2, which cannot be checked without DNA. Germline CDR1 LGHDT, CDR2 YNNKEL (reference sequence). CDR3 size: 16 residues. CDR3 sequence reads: CASSQGAGRTYNEQFF.

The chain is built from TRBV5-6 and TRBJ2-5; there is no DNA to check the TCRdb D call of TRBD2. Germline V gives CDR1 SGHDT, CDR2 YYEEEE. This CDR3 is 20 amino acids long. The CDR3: CASSSTGGPTLLGASETQYF.

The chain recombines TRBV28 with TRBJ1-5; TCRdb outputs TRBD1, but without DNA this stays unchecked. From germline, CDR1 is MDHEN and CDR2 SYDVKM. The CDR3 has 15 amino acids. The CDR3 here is CASRRDRGSYQPQHF.

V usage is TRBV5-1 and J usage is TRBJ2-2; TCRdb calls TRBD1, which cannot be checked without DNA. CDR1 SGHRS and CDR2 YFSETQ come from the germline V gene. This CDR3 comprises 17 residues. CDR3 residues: CASSLLGGQEPPGELFF.

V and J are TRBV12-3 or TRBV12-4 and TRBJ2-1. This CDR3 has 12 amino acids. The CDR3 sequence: CASSLERNEQFF.

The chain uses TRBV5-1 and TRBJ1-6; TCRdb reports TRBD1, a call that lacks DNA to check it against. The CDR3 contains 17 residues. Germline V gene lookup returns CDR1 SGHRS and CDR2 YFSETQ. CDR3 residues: CASRHGPGTDRNSPLHF. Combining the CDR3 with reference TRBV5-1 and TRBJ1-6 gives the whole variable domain KAGVTQTPRYLIKTRGQQVTLSCSPISGHRSVSWYQQTPGQGLQFLFEYFSETQRNKGNFPGRFSGRQFSNSRSEMNVSTLELGDSALYLCASRHGPGTDRNSPLHFGNGTRLTVT.

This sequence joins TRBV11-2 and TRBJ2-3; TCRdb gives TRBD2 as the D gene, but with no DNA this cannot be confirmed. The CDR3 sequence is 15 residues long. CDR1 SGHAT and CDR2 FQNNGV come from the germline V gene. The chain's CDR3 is CASSSGLAVTDTQYF.

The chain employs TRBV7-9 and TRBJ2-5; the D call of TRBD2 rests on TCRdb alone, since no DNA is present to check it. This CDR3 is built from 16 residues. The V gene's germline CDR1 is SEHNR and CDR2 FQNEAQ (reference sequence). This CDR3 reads CASSPQGLAEEETQYF. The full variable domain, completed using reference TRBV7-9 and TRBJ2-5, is DTGVSQNPRHKITKRGQNVTFRCDPISEHNRLYWYRQTLGQGPEFLTYFQNEAQLEKSRLLSDRFSAERPKGSFSTLEIQRTEQGDSAMYLCASSPQGLAEEETQYFGPGTRLLVL.

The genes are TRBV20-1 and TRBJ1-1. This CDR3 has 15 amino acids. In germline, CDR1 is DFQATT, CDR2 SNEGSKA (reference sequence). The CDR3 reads CSAKFTWAVNTEAFF.

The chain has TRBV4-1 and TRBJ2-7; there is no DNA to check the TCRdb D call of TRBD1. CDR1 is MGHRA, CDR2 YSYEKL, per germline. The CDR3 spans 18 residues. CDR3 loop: CASSQEITGRRRTYEQYF.

Here the CDR3 reads CASSLLTAQGEKLFF. V is TRBV28 and J is TRBJ1-4; no DNA is available, so the TRBD1 call from TCRdb remains unchecked. The germline V gene has CDR1 MDHEN and CDR2 SYDVKM. CDR3 length: 15 amino acids.

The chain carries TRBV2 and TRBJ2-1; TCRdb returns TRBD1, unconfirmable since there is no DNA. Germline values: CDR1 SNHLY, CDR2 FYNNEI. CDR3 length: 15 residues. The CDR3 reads CASSEAPSPRGEQFF.

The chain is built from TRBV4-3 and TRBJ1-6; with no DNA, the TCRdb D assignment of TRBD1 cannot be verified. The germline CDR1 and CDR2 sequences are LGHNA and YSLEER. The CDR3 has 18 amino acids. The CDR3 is CASSQDDGQGLGNSPLHF.

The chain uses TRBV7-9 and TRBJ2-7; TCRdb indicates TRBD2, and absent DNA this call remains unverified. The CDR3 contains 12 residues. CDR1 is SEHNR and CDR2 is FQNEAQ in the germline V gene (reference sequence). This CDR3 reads CASSLEDGEQYF.

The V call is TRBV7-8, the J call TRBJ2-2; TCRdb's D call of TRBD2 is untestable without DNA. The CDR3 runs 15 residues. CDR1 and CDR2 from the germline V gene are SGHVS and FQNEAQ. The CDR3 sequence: CASSLGLAGTGELFF. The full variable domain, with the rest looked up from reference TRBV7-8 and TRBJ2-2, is GAGVSQSPRYKVAKRGQDVALRCDPISGHVSLFWYQQALGQGPEFLTYFQNEAQLDKSGLPSDRFFAERPEGSVSTLKIQRTQQEDSAVYLCASSLGLAGTGELFFGEGSRLTVL.

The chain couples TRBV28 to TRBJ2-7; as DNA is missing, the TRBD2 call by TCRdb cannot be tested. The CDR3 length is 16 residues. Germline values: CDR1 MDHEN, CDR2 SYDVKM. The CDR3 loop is CASSTTGRDSSYEQYF. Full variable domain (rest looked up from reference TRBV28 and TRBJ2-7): DVKVTQSSRYLVKRTGEKVFLECVQDMDHENMFWYRQDPGLGLRLIYFSYDVKMKEKGDIPEGYSVSREKKERFSLILESASTNQTSMYLCASSTTGRDSSYEQYFGPGTRLTVT.

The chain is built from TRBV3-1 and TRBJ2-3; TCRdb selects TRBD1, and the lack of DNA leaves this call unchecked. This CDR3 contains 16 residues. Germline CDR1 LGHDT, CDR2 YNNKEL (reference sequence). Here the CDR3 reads CASSRSPGRITDTQYF.

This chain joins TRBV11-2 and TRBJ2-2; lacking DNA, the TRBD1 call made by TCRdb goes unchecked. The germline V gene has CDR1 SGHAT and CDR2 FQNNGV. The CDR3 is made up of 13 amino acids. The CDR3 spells CASSARGAGELFF.

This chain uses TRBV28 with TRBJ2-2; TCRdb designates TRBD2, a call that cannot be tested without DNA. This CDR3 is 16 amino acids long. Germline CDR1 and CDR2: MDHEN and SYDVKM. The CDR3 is CASTKLGVAGAGELFF.

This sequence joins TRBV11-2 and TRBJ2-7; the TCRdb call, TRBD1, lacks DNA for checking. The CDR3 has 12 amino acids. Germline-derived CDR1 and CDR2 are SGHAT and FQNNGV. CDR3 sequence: CASSLDRVEQYF.

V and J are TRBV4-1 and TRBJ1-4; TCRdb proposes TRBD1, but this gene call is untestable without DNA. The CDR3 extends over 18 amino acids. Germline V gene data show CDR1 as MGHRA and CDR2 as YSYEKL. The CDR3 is CASSQDLYDRATNEKLFF.

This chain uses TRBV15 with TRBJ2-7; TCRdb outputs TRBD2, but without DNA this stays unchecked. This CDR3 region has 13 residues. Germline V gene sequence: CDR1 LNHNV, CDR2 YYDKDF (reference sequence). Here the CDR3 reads CATSDYNPYEQYF.

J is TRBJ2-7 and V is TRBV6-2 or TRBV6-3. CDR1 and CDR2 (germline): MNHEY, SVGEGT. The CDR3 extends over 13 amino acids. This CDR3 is CASSYDKTYEQYF.

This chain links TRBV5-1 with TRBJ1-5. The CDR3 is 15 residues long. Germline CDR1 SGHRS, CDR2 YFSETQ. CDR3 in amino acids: CASSLDLYSNQPQHF.

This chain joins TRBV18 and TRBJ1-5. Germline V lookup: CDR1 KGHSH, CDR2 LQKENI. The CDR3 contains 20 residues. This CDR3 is CASSPEQAGTMTGYNQPQHF.